This T cell receptor beta chain was profiled in a study of cytomegalovirus exposure and HLA in healthy donors. At the level of the study: A data release that came early held roughly 80 million unique TCRs from HLA-typed donors. General study results and limits: According to a later analysis, most TCR beta chains associated with CMV appeared HLA-restricted.

V was shortened by 4 bases and J by 4 bases, with 18 bases between the two germline ends. This CDR3 contains 16 residues. Germline CDR1 and CDR2: SGHNT and YYREEE (reference sequence). Primers for the PCR totalled 60 Vbeta and 13 Jbeta. TCRdb keeps only in-frame clones here, not all; method: immunoSEQ multiplex PCR. Here the sample spans 170,000 or so clones, just under 80% being singletons. About this clone itself: Its cognate antigen is unknown.

The clonotype comes from a woman in her 50s in good health and CMV-seropositive. The rearrangement joins TRBV5-4 to TRBJ1-3, with D possibly TRBD1 on 6 matching bases. The sequencing sample was made of PBMCs. This CDR3 reads CASSPKGVERGNTIYF. The CDR3 region has the DNA TGTGCCAGCAGCCCAAAGGGGGTGGAGCGCGGAAACACCATATATTTT.